This T cell receptor beta chain was profiled in a study of T-cell reconstitution after alpha-beta-depleted transplantation in children. Overall study findings and caveats: T cells produced anew were the main source of T-cell counts and diversity one year after transplant. After transplant, at about two months, alpha-beta T cells were reportedly derived from several hundred expanded graft clones. Surviving recipient cells, namely T cells and thymic progenitors, were the source of high day-60 TCRbeta diversity in some patients.

This clonotype was seen ten or more times. The antigen is undetermined. V was clipped by 6 bases and J by 3 bases, with 12 bases between them. Germline V gene data show CDR1 as SQVTM and CDR2 as ANQGSEA. This CDR3 contains 13 residues. The TCRbeta library was prepared with unique molecular identifiers. TCRdb redid the calling of the PCR reads with MiXCR, one entry per CDR3 protein. Of 200,000 to 250,000 distinct CDR3 sequences in the sample, around 7.8% were seen once. J is TRBJ2-4 and V is TRBV29-1, with D tentatively TRBD2 (5 bases). The TCR sequence derives from a male patient younger than 18 who had a stem cell transplant for acute lymphoblastic leukemia, so the T cells may come from the graft donor. The source material was PBMCs, mostly from graft donor cells, sampled 180 days after TCRalphabeta/CD19-depleted stem cell transplant. Written as DNA, the CDR3 is TGCAGCGTCAGCGGACGAGGCAAAAACATTCAGTACTTC. Its protein product is CSVSGRGKNIQYF.